This T cell receptor beta chain was retrieved from a study of cytomegalovirus exposure and HLA in healthy donors. This clone came up a few times. The CDR3 runs 14 residues. In germline, CDR1 is LGHNA, CDR2 YSLEER. V was cut by 0 bases and J by 0 bases, with 4 bases left in between. Primers: 60 Vbeta forward and 13 Jbeta reverse. Here immunoSEQ multiplex PCR was the method, and the copy in TCRdb shows in-frame clones only, minus some. The sample holds approximately 110,000 clones, 70% seen once. Source material: PBMCs. The V and J genes are TRBV4-3 and TRBJ2-3, with D uncertain. The origin of this receptor is a man aged 35-49 years in good health and CMV-seropositive. The chain's CDR3 is CASSQERSTDTQYF. CDR3 in DNA: TGCGCCAGCAGCCAAGAGAGGAGCACAGATACGCAGTATTTT.